This T cell receptor beta chain was retrieved from a study of CD8 T cells in Susac syndrome. Worth noting for this clonotype: Its antigen is unknown.

Random-hexamer reverse transcription was applied to about 0.45 to 1 ug RNA. Multiplex immunoSEQ PCR targeted 54 Vbeta and 13 Jbeta TCR beta segments. Using its own MiXCR run on the immunoSEQ multiplex PCR reads, TCRdb lists one record per CDR3 protein. The sample consists of about 130,000 distinct CDR3 sequences, about 95% of them appearing once. TCR beta sequences were obtained from blood CD8+ and CD4+ T cells. General observations from the study: Only a relatively small number of individuals were included in the TCR sequencing and HLA analysis.

This CDR3 comprises 15 residues. Germline V gene lookup returns CDR1 LGHNA and CDR2 YSLEER. V was cut by 0 bases and J by 7 bases, with 10 bases left in between. This sequence was found in a human donor with multiple sclerosis. The sample was CD4+ T cells from PBMCs. V gene TRBV4-3 combines with J gene TRBJ1-6; D is uncertain. As DNA, the CDR3 is TGCGCCAGCAGCCAAGAAGCGACGGCGAATTCACCCCTCCACTTT. As protein: CASSQEATANSPLHF.